Below are 21 T cell receptor beta chains sequenced from a single sample in a study of blood T cell repertoires in COVID-19. Generated by immunoSEQ multiplex PCR, the TCRdb table keeps only in-frame clones and is missing some. The repertoire holds about 300,000 clones, with around nine tenths as singletons. The sequenced material came from PBMCs or T cells enriched from blood (not recorded which). The receptors stem from a middle-aged woman who had recovered from COVID-19.

This chain joins TRBV15 and TRBJ2-3; TRBD2 agrees at 10 bases. The CDR3 consists of 18 residues. Losses at the gene ends were 4 bases for V and 1 base for J; bases not matched to a gene: 11. Germline V CDR1 and CDR2: LNHNV, YYDKDF (reference sequence). The CDR3 spells CATSIGLAGESGTDTQYF. The CDR3 DNA reads TGTGCCACCAGCATCGGGCTAGCGGGAGAGTCGGGCACAGATACGCAGTATTTT.

This clone has just a few counts. The chain combines TRBV9 with TRBJ2-1, with 8 nucleotides matching TRBD2. Germline V gene lookup returns CDR1 SGDLS and CDR2 YYNGEE. J was trimmed by 8 bases and V by 0 bases; bases with no gene match: 7. The CDR3 is made up of 15 amino acids. CDR3 loop: CASSVGSSGIYEQFF. The DNA of the CDR3 is TGTGCCAGCAGCGTAGGCAGTAGCGGGATCTATGAGCAGTTCTTC.

The chain employs TRBV5-5 and TRBJ2-1; a weak D match, TRBD1 (6 bases). Trimming cost V 3 bases and J 7 bases, with 11 bases left between them. CDR3 length: 13 amino acids. Per germline, CDR1 SGHKS and CDR2 YYEKEE (reference sequence). Written as DNA, the CDR3 is TGTGCCAGCAGCTCAGGGGTTGTGAATGAGCAGTTCTTC. Its protein product is CASSSGVVNEQFF.

This chain uses TRBV5-4 with TRBJ2-1; 10 positions agree with TRBD2. The CDR3 sequence is 16 residues long. The V gene's germline CDR1 is SGHNT and CDR2 YYREEE (reference sequence). Unmatched junction bases numbered 4, after V lost 0 bases and J lost 4 bases. The CDR3 region has the DNA TGTGCCAGCAGCTTGGAACTAGCGGGAATTTACAATGAGCAGTTCTTC. Translated, it gives CASSLELAGIYNEQFF. Drawing the rest from reference TRBV5-4 and TRBJ2-1, the complete variable domain is ETGVTQSPTHLIKTRGQQVTLRCSSQSGHNTVSWYQQALGQGPQFIFQYYREEENGRGNFPPRFSGLQFPNYSSELNVNALELDDSALYLCASSLELAGIYNEQFFGPGTRLTVL.

A single count supports this clone. Other DNA sequences in the sample encode the same CDR3. This chain joins TRBV18 and TRBJ1-1; D gene uncertain. V was pared by 3 bases and J by 0 bases, with 5 bases between. This CDR3 spans 13 amino acids. Germline V lookup: CDR1 KGHSH, CDR2 LQKENI. CDR3: CASSPGLNTEAFF. In DNA, the CDR3 is TGTGCCAGCTCACCTGGCCTGAACACTGAAGCTTTCTTT.

This sequence joins TRBV28 and TRBJ2-1, with D maybe TRBD1 (6 bases). This CDR3 has 15 residues. Trimming took 1 base from V and 7 from J, leaving 14 bases between them. Germline V gene data show CDR1 as MDHEN and CDR2 as SYDVKM. The CDR3 loop is CASSLYTGSLNEQFF. The CDR3 DNA follows: TGTGCCAGCAGTTTATACACAGGGTCCCTTAATGAGCAGTTCTTC.

The chain combines TRBV6-2 or TRBV6-3 with TRBJ2-1; a possible D gene is TRBD1 (6 bases). V was pared by 0 bases and J by 5 bases, with 23 bases between. CDR1 and CDR2 (germline): MNHEY, SVGEGT. CDR3 size: 19 residues. CDR3 residues: CASSYSGGGRTPDHNEQFF. For the CDR3, the DNA is TGTGCCAGCAGTTACTCTGGGGGCGGGCGTACCCCCGATCACAATGAGCAGTTCTTC.

This chain uses TRBV18 with TRBJ1-1, with D tentatively TRBD1 (5 bases). This CDR3 has 14 amino acids. V dropped 3 bases and J dropped 4 bases, with 12 bases sitting between them. Germline V gene sequence: CDR1 KGHSH, CDR2 LQKENI. CDR3 region: CASSPKGQPTEAFF. CDR3 DNA: TGTGCCAGCTCACCGAAGGGGCAGCCCACTGAAGCTTTCTTT.

The chain combines TRBV18 with TRBJ1-1; 8 bases are shared with TRBD1. V lost 3 bases, J lost 1 base, and 1 base stayed unmatched. Germline loops: CDR1 KGHSH, CDR2 LQKENI. The CDR3 has 14 amino acids. Here the CDR3 reads CASSPTGENTEAFF. As DNA, the CDR3 is TGTGCCAGCTCACCGACAGGGGAGAACACTGAAGCTTTCTTT.

This clone came up once. The chain joins TRBV5-5 to TRBJ1-4; tentatively, D is TRBD1 (5 bases). This CDR3 contains 17 residues. CDR1 is SGHKS and CDR2 is YYEKEE in the germline V gene (reference sequence). V lost 3 bases to trimming and J lost 2 bases, with 17 bases between them. This CDR3 reads CASSSQMGGMTNEKLFF. DNA for the CDR3: TGTGCCAGCAGCTCTCAGATGGGGGGGATGACTAATGAAAAACTGTTTTTT.

V and J are TRBV27 and TRBJ2-7; the D gene is possibly TRBD1 (5 bases). Trimming removed 3 bases from V and 4 bases from J, with 10 bases in between. CDR1 and CDR2 (germline): MNHEY, SMNVEV (reference sequence). The CDR3 totals 13 residues. In DNA form, the CDR3 reads TGTGCCAGCAGTTTTGGCAGGACATACGAGCAGTACTTC. Translating gives CASSFGRTYEQYF.

The sample holds one count of this clone. V gene TRBV30 combines with J gene TRBJ1-6; 7 bases agree with TRBD1. The CDR3 is made up of 14 amino acids. V was clipped by 0 bases and J by 9 bases; unmatched bases: 5. Germline-derived CDR1 and CDR2 are GTSNPN and SVGIG (reference sequence). CDR3 sequence (DNA): TGTGCCTGGAGTGTACGACAGGGAGGTTCACCCCTCCACTTT. The encoded protein is CAWSVRQGGSPLHF.

The chain joins TRBV19 to TRBJ1-3; 7 positions match TRBD1. The CDR3 runs 19 residues. Trimming cost V 1 base and J 3 bases; bases outside gene matches: 15. The germline CDR1 and CDR2 sequences are LNHDA and SQIVND (reference sequence). The CDR3 region is CASSIGQGQSYFSGNTIYF. The CDR3 DNA is TGTGCCAGTAGTATAGGACAGGGTCAATCGTATTTTAGTGGAAACACCATATATTTT.

V and J are TRBV23-1 and TRBJ1-2, with 7 bases lining up with TRBD1. TRBV23-1 is an open reading frame, and its role is uncertain. With 5 bases clipped from V and 8 bases from J, the junction kept 14 bases outside the gene matches. The CDR3 is 15 amino acids. CDR3 residues: CASSGRQGELRGYTF. Written as DNA, the CDR3 is TGCGCCAGCAGTGGAAGACAGGGCGAGTTAAGGGGCTACACCTTC.

The chain has TRBV4-2 and TRBJ2-2, with TRBD2 matching 11 bases. The CDR3 runs 16 residues. Germline CDR1 and CDR2: LGHNA and YNFKEQ. The V segment lost 4 bases and the J segment 1 base; nucleotides outside the gene matches: 2. The CDR3, as DNA: TGTGCCAGCAGCCCGGGACTAGCGGTGAACACCGGGGAGCTGTTTTTT. Translated, it gives CASSPGLAVNTGELFF.

V gene TRBV10-3 combines with J gene TRBJ1-2; TRBD1 aligns across 7 bases. Germline CDR1 ENHRY, CDR2 SYGVKD. V lost 3 bases to trimming and J lost 3 bases; unmatched junction nucleotides: 10. The CDR3 runs to 16 residues. CDR3 sequence: CAISDPYRGRDYGYTF. The CDR3 nucleotides are TGTGCCATCAGTGACCCTTACAGGGGAAGGGACTATGGCTACACCTTC.

This clone was detected only once. The rearrangement uses TRBV5-1 and TRBJ1-4, with 11 bases lining up with TRBD1. The junction had 3 bases not matched to a gene; V was cut back by 3 bases and J by 8 bases. In germline, CDR1 is SGHRS, CDR2 YFSETQ. This CDR3 is built from 14 residues. The CDR3: CASSYGTGGEKLFF. The DNA of the CDR3 is TGCGCCAGCAGCTACGGGACAGGGGGAGAAAAACTGTTTTTT.

The rearrangement joins TRBV7-2 to TRBJ1-5, with D unclear. Trimming removed 5 bases from V and 3 bases from J, with 8 bases in between. Germline V gives CDR1 SGHTA, CDR2 FQGNSA. This CDR3 region has 13 residues. The CDR3 coding sequence is TGTGCCAGCAGCCCCCGAGTCAATCAGCCCCAGCATTTT. Its translation is CASSPRVNQPQHF.

This clone was counted between two and nine times. The gene calls are TRBV6-5 and TRBJ2-7; 9 positions agree with TRBD1. V gave up 6 bases and J gave up 3 bases; unmatched junction bases: 9. Germline CDR1 reads MNHEY; CDR2 reads SVGAGI. This CDR3 has 15 amino acids. CDR3 bases: TGTGCCAGCAGAATGCCGGAGACAGGGGGCTACGAGCAGTACTTC. Translating gives CASRMPETGGYEQYF.

The genes are TRBV5-6 and TRBJ2-1; D is possibly TRBD2 (5 bases). CDR1 and CDR2 from the germline V gene are SGHDT and YYEEEE. Trimming cost V 1 base and J 0 bases, with 14 bases left between them. This CDR3 is 17 amino acids long. Here the CDR3 DNA reads TGTGCCAGCAGCTTGATGGTTAGCGCGAGCTCCTACAATGAGCAGTTCTTC. Its translation: CASSLMVSASSYNEQFF.

The chain carries TRBV29-1 and TRBJ1-2; TRBD1 matches 8 bases. This CDR3 spans 12 amino acids. CDR1 is SQVTM, CDR2 ANQGSEA, per germline. Germline trimming cut 8 bases from V and 4 bases from J; bases unmatched to any gene: 6. The CDR3 DNA follows: TGCAGCATCGGACAGGGTGGCTATGGCTACACCTTC. Protein product: CSIGQGGYGYTF.